This T cell receptor beta chain was retrieved from a study of technical replicates of blood from a few donors. Germline V gives CDR1 LGHNA, CDR2 YNFKEQ. V dropped 0 bases and J dropped 6 bases, with 8 bases sitting between them. CDR3 length equals 13 residues. The table came from immunoSEQ multiplex PCR; TCRdb's copy has only in-frame clones and leaves some out. The sample lists more than 90,000 clones, approximately 95% occurring once. The sequence was collected from a human donor in good health. The V gene is TRBV4-2, the J gene TRBJ1-1; D remains ambiguous. Sequenced input: T cells isolated from PBMCs. CDR3: CASSQDPSPEAFF. The CDR3 DNA reads as TGTGCCAGCAGCCAAGACCCTTCCCCTGAAGCTTTCTTT.